This T cell receptor (beta chain) emerged from a study of blood T cell repertoires in COVID-19. On the study more broadly: Both acute and convalescent COVID-19 samples were obtained from the United States, Italy and Spain. From T cells, B-cell-depleted T cells, or PBMCs came the material, which was cDNA or gDNA.

Measured with immunoSEQ multiplex PCR; TCRdb has only the in-frame clones, and not every one. The sample consists of roughly 250,000 clones, 87% of them appearing once. Germline V lookup: CDR1 MNHEY, CDR2 SVGAGI. With 6 bases clipped from V and 1 base from J, the junction kept 4 bases outside the gene matches. The CDR3 loop spans 14 amino acids. J is TRBJ2-7 and V is TRBV6-5; 9 bases match TRBD1. Sequences were obtained from peripheral blood. The clonotype originates from a man aged 60 to 75 who had recovered from COVID-19. CDR3 in amino acids: CASRAGTGSYEQYF. The CDR3 DNA follows: TGTGCCAGCAGGGCCGGGACAGGGTCCTACGAGCAGTACTTC.